Listed here is a single T cell receptor (beta chain). It has no known antigen specificity. Qualities for individual bases were not recorded, and no much larger clone is one base off. The listed sequencing device is Illumina HiSeq 2500. TCR beta libraries were prepared by quantitative 5'-RACE with molecular barcodes. Turning to the authors' computational methods: A new computational method, built on a probabilistic model of VDJ rearrangement, was used to identify disease-linked TCR variants. TCRdb itself trimmed the public reads at Q25 with fastp, ran MiXCR and retained productive beta chains. For every CDR3 protein sequence, its rows merge into one entry that carries the most common genes and DNA. TCRdb's processing, not the authors' own work, is the source of the V and J calls. The sample table contains approximately 500,000 distinct CDR3 sequences; only one count was recorded for approximately 12% of them. The ten biggest clones cover 6.5% to 7% of the sample.

Sequences SGHTS (CDR1) and YDEGEE (CDR2) are obtained from the germline V gene. The trim is 7 bases for V and 2 bases for J, with a gap of 15 bases between the germline ends. Taken from cysteine to phenylalanine, the CDR3 has 14 residues. The entry retains the CDR3 DNA only, 42 bases that are in frame from base 1. The sample belongs to a study of CD8 T cells in ankylosing spondylitis (dated by TCRdb to the late 2010s). Background for the entire study: The study set out to find disease-linked TCR variants by profiling T cell receptor beta repertoires in ankylosing spondylitis patients and healthy donors. The full study cohort was made up of about two dozen ankylosing spondylitis patients and fewer than 120 healthy donors. Samples of peripheral blood were taken, and for ankylosing spondylitis patients, synovial fluid was collected as well. Broad study findings and their caveats: Some TCR beta motif variants had previously been reported in synovial fluid and blood of reactive arthritis patients, which suggested common disease-initiation mechanisms. The disease-linked clones had a CD8+ phenotype and were found at relatively low frequencies in peripheral blood. According to the report, matched synovial fluid samples from ankylosing spondylitis patients were significantly enriched for the disease-linked clones. Blood from ankylosing spondylitis patients appeared to be characterized by a TCR beta motif composed of about 8 highly homologous amino acid variants.

The chain is assembled from TRBV5-8 and TRBJ1-2, with the identity of the D gene unclear. This receptor was identified in a male donor with ankylosing spondylitis. The sample comprised blood, either unsorted or a sorted T cell fraction (not recorded which). The DNA sequence is as follows: TGTGCCAGCCAGCTTGTAAACAAGAACTATGGCTACACCTTC. This sequence encodes CASQLVNKNYGYTF.